The clone carrying this TCR beta chain has more than one count but fewer than ten. What it binds is not known. PCR was performed a second time for about 6 to 12 cycles using a sample-barcoded 5' primer and a J-beta primer mix. Using its own MiXCR run on the 5' RACE reads, TCRdb lists one record per CDR3 protein. The table shows about 1,600,000 distinct CDR3 sequences, with around two fifths occurring only once. The sample comes from a study of blood T cells in healthy people across ages. Study-wide context: Template-switching capture recovered about one barcoded beta molecule per two T cells. Findings of the study overall: Unsorted PBMCs ruled out conclusive naive versus antigen-experienced comparison.

The CDR3 covers 13 residues. Germline V gene sequence: CDR1 SNHLY, CDR2 FYNNEI. The V gene lost 7 bases and the J gene lost 4 bases, with 13 bases spanning the gap. The rearrangement uses TRBV2 and TRBJ1-1; perhaps TRBD1 as D (6 bases). The sequence was collected from a woman younger than 30 in good health. Sequenced: blood. CDR3 nucleotides: TGTGCCAGCATACCCCCGACAGGCACTGAAGCTTTCTTT. Amino acids: CASIPPTGTEAFF. Full variable domain (remainder filled in from reference TRBV2 and TRBJ1-1): EPEVTQTPSHQVTQMGQEVILRCVPISNHLYFYWYRQILGQKVEFLVSFYNNEISEKSEIFDDQFSVERPDGSNFTLKIRSTKLEDSAMYFCASIPPTGTEAFFGQGTRLTVV.